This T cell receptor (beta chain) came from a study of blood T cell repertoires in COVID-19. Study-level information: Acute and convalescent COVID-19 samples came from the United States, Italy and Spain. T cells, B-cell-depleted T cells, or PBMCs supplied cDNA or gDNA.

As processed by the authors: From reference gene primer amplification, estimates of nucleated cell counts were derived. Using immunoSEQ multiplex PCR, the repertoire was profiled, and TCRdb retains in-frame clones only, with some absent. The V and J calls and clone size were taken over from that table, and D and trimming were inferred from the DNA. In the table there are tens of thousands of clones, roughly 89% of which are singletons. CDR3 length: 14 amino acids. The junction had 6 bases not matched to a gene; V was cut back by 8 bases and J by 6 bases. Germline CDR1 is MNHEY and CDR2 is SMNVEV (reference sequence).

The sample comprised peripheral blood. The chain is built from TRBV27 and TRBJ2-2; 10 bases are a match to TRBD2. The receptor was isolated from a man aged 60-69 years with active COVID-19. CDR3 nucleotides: TGTGCCAGCGGCATAGCGGGAGGCCCCGGGGAGCTGTTTTTT. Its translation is CASGIAGGPGELFF.